One and the same sample provided the 32 T cell receptor beta chains below, sequenced in a study of blood T cells in healthy people across ages. A second PCR, run for about 7 to 11 cycles, used a sample-barcoded 5' primer plus a J-beta primer mix. TCRdb reanalysed the 5' RACE reads using MiXCR and keeps one entry per CDR3 protein. The sample records more than 900,000 distinct CDR3 sequences, 25% being singletons. These data also formed part of another study, on T cells of mothers and their children.

The specimen was blood. Receptors originate from a girl aged 2 to 9 in good health.

The CDR3, as DNA: TGTGCCAGCAGTTACACTAGCGGGAGGGGGGAGCAGTACGTC. Encoded protein: CASSYTSGRGEQYV. V usage is TRBV6-6 and J usage is TRBJ2-1; 13 bases are a match to TRBD2. Gene TRBJ2-7 matches the end of the DNA better, so the J call may be wrong. The CDR3 is 14 amino acids. CDR1 MNHNY and CDR2 SVGAGI come from the germline V gene (reference sequence).

This chain uses TRBV5-6 with TRBJ2-4; TRBD2 matches at 10 bases. The J segment lost 8 bases and the V segment lost 3 bases, leaving 8 bases of the junction unmatched. CDR3 size: 15 residues. Germline V gene lookup returns CDR1 SGHDT and CDR2 YYEEEE. Here the CDR3 DNA reads TGTGCCAGCAGCTCCCCTAGCGGGAGAGGGGACATTCAGTACTTC. As protein: CASSSPSGRGDIQYF.

The V call is TRBV7-2, the J call TRBJ2-3; TRBD2 matches at 11 bases. V lost 2 bases and J lost 5; bases outside the gene matches: 6. From germline, CDR1 is SGHTA and CDR2 FQGNSA. CDR3 length: 16 residues. CDR3 loop: CASSLMIAGGEDTQYF. In DNA form, the CDR3 reads TGTGCCAGCAGCTTAATGATAGCGGGAGGGGAAGATACGCAGTATTTT. Complete variable domain (other parts from reference TRBV7-2 and TRBJ2-3): GAGVSQSPSNKVTEKGKDVELRCDPISGHTALYWYRQSLGQGLEFLIYFQGNSAPDKSGLPSDRFSAERTGGSVSTLTIQRTQQEDSAVYLCASSLMIAGGEDTQYFGPGTRLTVL.

This clonotype was counted a few times. The rearrangement joins TRBV20-1 to TRBJ2-4; a possible D gene is TRBD1 (5 bases). The CDR3 has 13 amino acids. CDR1 and CDR2 (germline): DFQATT, SNEGSKA (reference sequence). The germline V and J ends were trimmed by 4 bases and 8 bases, with 15 bases remaining between them. CDR3 amino acids: CSAKPQGGDIQYF. The CDR3, as DNA: TGCAGTGCTAAACCGCAGGGTGGGGACATTCAGTACTTC.

The J gene is TRBJ1-5, the V gene TRBV20-1; 8 positions agree with TRBD1. The CDR3 runs 16 residues. Germline lookup yields CDR1 DFQATT and CDR2 SNEGSKA (reference sequence). V lost 5 bases and J lost 2; bases outside the gene matches: 11. Written as DNA, the CDR3 is TGCAGTGCTCCTCGGCCCCGGGGACAGGGCAATCAGCCCCAGCATTTT. The encoded protein is CSAPRPRGQGNQPQHF.

The chain couples TRBV29-1 to TRBJ2-5; D unclear. This CDR3 has 8 amino acids. V lost 4 bases to trimming and J lost 11 bases, with 5 bases between them. Germline loops: CDR1 SQVTM, CDR2 ANQGSEA. Here the CDR3 reads CSVAPQYF. CDR3 bases: TGCAGCGTTGCCCCTCAGTACTTC.

This clonotype was counted between two and nine times. This sequence joins TRBV12-3 or TRBV12-4 and TRBJ2-5; 10 positions agree with TRBD2. V shed 5 bases, J shed 7 bases, and the junction held 13 bases outside the gene matches. The CDR3 is 16 residues long. The DNA for the CDR3 is TGTGCCAGCAGTCCCCTCCTAGCGGGGGCCCGGGGGACCCAGTACTTC. The encoded protein is CASSPLLAGARGTQYF.

The rearrangement joins TRBV5-5 to TRBJ2-5, with D unresolved. Near its end, the DNA agrees better with TRBJ2-1, so the J call may be wrong. This CDR3 has 13 residues. CDR1 SGHKS and CDR2 YYEKEE come from the germline V gene (reference sequence). The CDR3 DNA reads as TGTGCCAGCAACAACCCTGGGCGCAATGAGCAGTTCTTC. Protein product: CASNNPGRNEQFF.

This clonotype was observed a handful of times. The rearrangement uses TRBV20-1 and TRBJ2-5; D unclear. The DNA end favors TRBJ2-7, so the J call may be wrong. Germline lookup yields CDR1 DFQATT and CDR2 SNEGSKA (reference sequence). The CDR3 contains 12 residues. As DNA, the CDR3 is TGCAGTGCTAGAGATCGTGAGCACGAGCAGTACTTC. Its protein is CSARDREHEQYF.

This chain uses TRBV5-1 with TRBJ2-5, with 9 bases lining up with TRBD2. The better agreement between TRBJ2-1 and the DNA end casts doubt on the J call. The germline V gene encodes CDR1 SGHRS and CDR2 YFSETQ. The CDR3 is 13 residues long. The CDR3 nucleotides are TGCGCCAGCAGCTCTAGCGGGACGCATGAGCAGTTCTTC. Amino acids: CASSSSGTHEQFF.

This clonotype was seen more than once but under ten times. The CDR3 DNA sequence: TGCAGTGCCAAGAAGTCTCTCCTCCAAGAGACCCAGTACTTC. Residues: CSAKKSLLQETQYF. The chain employs TRBV20-1 and TRBJ2-5; D ambiguous. CDR1 and CDR2 from the germline V gene are DFQATT and SNEGSKA (reference sequence). V gave up 6 bases and J gave up 1 base, with 15 bases separating them. This CDR3 comprises 14 residues.

This clonotype showed up just a few times. V usage is TRBV4-3 and J usage is TRBJ1-2; 9 bases line up with TRBD1. V lost 2 bases, J lost 7 bases, and 11 bases stayed unmatched. This CDR3 comprises 16 residues. The germline V gene has CDR1 LGHNA and CDR2 YSLEER. DNA for the CDR3: TGCGCCAGCAGCCAAACGCGGGGGACAGGGTACTCTGGCTACACCTTC. It specifies CASSQTRGTGYSGYTF.

This sequence joins TRBV20-1 and TRBJ2-1; D possibly corresponds to TRBD2 (5 bases). The CDR3 runs to 16 residues. The V gene lost 0 bases and the J gene lost 0 bases, with 12 bases spanning the gap. From germline, CDR1 is DFQATT and CDR2 SNEGSKA (reference sequence). CDR3 residues: CSARDERWSSYNEQFF. The CDR3 nucleotides are TGCAGTGCTAGAGATGAGCGGTGGAGCTCCTACAATGAGCAGTTCTTC.

The genes are TRBV29-1 and TRBJ2-5; D may be TRBD1 or TRBD2 (6 bases each). The end of the DNA aligns better with TRBJ2-7, so the J call may be wrong. CDR1 SQVTM and CDR2 ANQGSEA come from the germline V gene. This CDR3 is 10 amino acids long. CDR3 nucleotides: TGCAGCGTTAAGGGGGGCGAGCAGTACTTC. Protein: CSVKGGEQYF.

The genes are TRBV20-1 and TRBJ2-5; D gene unclear. The CDR3 is 11 amino acids. Germline V gene data show CDR1 as DFQATT and CDR2 as SNEGSKA (reference sequence). Trimming removed 6 bases from V and 5 bases from J, with 10 bases in between. CDR3 nucleotide sequence: TGCAGTGCGATGAGAGGCGAGACCCAGTACTTC. It yields the protein CSAMRGETQYF.

This clonotype was seen more than once but under ten times. The rearrangement uses TRBV15 and TRBJ1-1, with D unclear. The CDR3 loop spans 14 amino acids. Trimming cost V 5 bases and J 3 bases, with 13 bases left between them. Germline CDR1 and CDR2: LNHNV and YYDKDF (reference sequence). CDR3 residues: CATSSLDTDTEAFF. CDR3 in DNA: TGTGCCACCAGCTCCCTTGATACGGACACTGAAGCTTTCTTT.

CDR3 nucleotides: TGTGCCAGCAGCAGGGGGGGCAGGGACGAGCAGTACTTC. Its translation: CASSRGGRDEQYF. The chain has TRBV13 and TRBJ2-7, with a tentative D call TRBD2 (7 bases). This CDR3 spans 13 amino acids. V was trimmed by 5 bases and J by 5 bases, leaving 13 bases between them. CDR1 PRHDT and CDR2 FYEKMQ come from the germline V gene (reference sequence).

This clonotype was recorded a few times. The chain couples TRBV6-2 or TRBV6-3 to TRBJ2-7; D not resolved. V shed 5 bases and J shed 3 bases, with 11 bases lying between them. This CDR3 comprises 13 residues. CDR1 MNHEY and CDR2 SVGEGT come from the germline V gene. CDR3 coding DNA: TGTGCCAGCAGTGCAGCAACCCTCTACGAGCAGTACTTC. It yields the protein CASSAATLYEQYF.

This clonotype was seen a handful of times. The V gene is TRBV15, the J gene TRBJ2-5; 9 bases agree with TRBD2. The J segment lost 5 bases and the V segment lost 6 bases, leaving 10 bases of the junction unmatched. CDR3 length equals 15 residues. Per the germline V gene, CDR1 is LNHNV and CDR2 is YYDKDF (reference sequence). CDR3 nucleotides: TGTGCCACCAGGGATGCGATAGCGGGAGAGGAGACCCAGTACTTC. Protein: CATRDAIAGEETQYF.

The table lists this clonotype with a few counts. The V gene is TRBV5-1, the J gene TRBJ2-2; TRBD2 aligns across 11 bases. Trimming took 7 bases from V and 11 from J; bases not matched to a gene: 7. The CDR3 length is 13 residues. Germline CDR1 and CDR2: SGHRS and YFSETQ. The CDR3 sequence is CASGTSGSAELFF. DNA of the CDR3: TGCGCCAGCGGAACTAGCGGGAGCGCCGAGCTGTTTTTT.

This clonotype has just a few counts. An end of the junction differs from the germline gene, which may be a read error. The gene calls are TRBV6-2 or TRBV6-3 and TRBJ2-7; D is perhaps TRBD1 or TRBD2 (5 bases each). This CDR3 is built from 10 residues. Germline V gene lookup returns CDR1 MNHEY and CDR2 SVGEGT. Here the CDR3 reads CASSSGTPYF. CDR3 nucleotides: TGTGCCAGCAGTTCCGGGACGCCATATTTC.

This chain joins TRBV10-3 and TRBJ2-7; D may match TRBD1 or TRBD2 (5 bases each). The J call may be incorrect, as the DNA end agrees better with TRBJ2-5. The CDR3 spans 16 residues. CDR1 and CDR2 from the germline V gene are ENHRY and SYGVKD. As DNA, the CDR3 is TGTGCCATCAGTGAGCCTACCGGGACCTCAAGGGAGACCCAGTACTTC. It translates to CAISEPTGTSRETQYF.

The chain uses TRBV11-2 and TRBJ2-4; 8 positions match TRBD1. The germline V gene encodes CDR1 SGHAT and CDR2 FQNNGV. The CDR3 spans 14 residues. Trimming took 3 bases from V and 4 from J; bases not matched to a gene: 2. CDR3 nucleotide sequence: TGTGCCAGCAGCTTCGACAGGGGAAAAAACATTCAGTACTTC. Its protein is CASSFDRGKNIQYF.

In its sample, this clonotype was seen a few times. The rearrangement links TRBV7-9 to TRBJ2-7, with D unresolved. The germline V gene has CDR1 SEHNR and CDR2 FQNEAQ (reference sequence). The length of the CDR3 is 12 residues. The V end lost 1 base, the J end lost 5 bases, and 6 bases lay between the germline ends. CDR3 nucleotides: TGTGCCAGCAGCTTAGGCTGGAACGAGCAGTACTTC. Translation gives CASSLGWNEQYF.

The chain is built from TRBV24-1 and TRBJ2-2; D not certain. Germline CDR1 and CDR2: KGHDR and SFDVKD. CDR3 length: 13 amino acids. V lost 8 bases to trimming and J lost 3 bases, with 9 bases between them. The CDR3 loop reads CATTSADTGELFF. Here the CDR3 DNA reads TGTGCCACCACATCGGCGGACACCGGGGAGCTGTTTTTT.

The chain couples TRBV28 to TRBJ2-7, with TRBD2 matching 7 bases. This CDR3 is 16 amino acids long. V lost 5 bases, J lost 4 bases, and 14 bases stayed unmatched. Germline V gives CDR1 MDHEN, CDR2 SYDVKM. CDR3 sequence: CASSPLTGLVGYEQYF. The CDR3 DNA reads as TGTGCCAGCAGTCCCTTAACTGGACTAGTCGGGTACGAGCAGTACTTC. The full variable domain, completed using reference TRBV28 and TRBJ2-7, is DVKVTQSSRYLVKRTGEKVFLECVQDMDHENMFWYRQDPGLGLRLIYFSYDVKMKEKGDIPEGYSVSREKKERFSLILESASTNQTSMYLCASSPLTGLVGYEQYFGPGTRLTVT.

The V call is TRBV10-3, the J call TRBJ1-2, with 11 bases that match TRBD1. CDR1 and CDR2 from the germline V gene are ENHRY and SYGVKD. The CDR3 spans 14 residues. With V trimmed by 10 bases and J by 2 bases, 6 bases remained unmatched. The CDR3 sequence is CASSGQGENYGYTF. In DNA, the CDR3 is TGTGCCAGCTCGGGACAGGGGGAGAACTATGGCTACACCTTC.

This rearrangement joins TRBV12-3 or TRBV12-4 to TRBJ2-5; D not resolved. The V gene lost 3 bases and the J gene lost 2 bases, with 13 bases spanning the gap. The length of the CDR3 is 15 residues. The CDR3 coding sequence is TGTGCCAGCAGTTTCAACACTTTATTGCAAGAGACCCAGTACTTC. Protein sequence: CASSFNTLLQETQYF.

This chain's CDR3 is CAVNRGRAGDNEQFF. The CDR3 DNA is TGTGCCGTGAACAGGGGGCGCGCGGGCGACAATGAGCAGTTCTTC. This chain links TRBV2 with TRBJ2-1, with 9 positions matching TRBD1. CDR1 SNHLY and CDR2 FYNNEI come from the germline V gene. V was pared by 11 bases and J by 5 bases, with 13 bases of the junction left unmatched. The CDR3 is 15 residues long.

The J gene is TRBJ2-1, the V gene TRBV7-8, with D unclear. Germline V lookup: CDR1 SGHVS, CDR2 FQNEAQ. The CDR3 totals 16 residues. The ends were cut back, 7 bases at V and 4 bases at J, with 20 bases in the middle. The CDR3 region is CASKPVSGYWYNEQFF. DNA of the CDR3: TGTGCCAGCAAACCCGTGTCCGGATATTGGTACAATGAGCAGTTCTTC.

This clonotype was found a few times. The rearrangement joins TRBV7-9 to TRBJ2-5; D could derive from TRBD1 or TRBD2 (5 bases each). Trimming left V 5 bases short and J 4 bases short, with 14 bases between. Looked up from germline, CDR1 is SEHNR and CDR2 is FQNEAQ (reference sequence). The CDR3 consists of 14 residues. CDR3: CASSAVGVRETQYF. The CDR3 region has the DNA TGTGCCAGCAGCGCCGTGGGGGTGCGAGAGACCCAGTACTTC.

The V and J genes are TRBV27 and TRBJ1-6; D not resolved. Per germline, CDR1 MNHEY and CDR2 SMNVEV (reference sequence). This CDR3 is built from 13 residues. The germline V and J ends were trimmed by 3 bases and 9 bases, with 9 bases remaining between them. CDR3 loop: CASSFGFGSPLHF. The CDR3 coding sequence is TGTGCCAGCAGTTTCGGCTTTGGTTCACCCCTCCACTTT.